Detailed here is one T cell receptor beta chain. TCRdb keeps only in-frame clones here, not all; method: immunoSEQ multiplex PCR. The sample records 250,000 or so clones, approximately 84% being singletons. Per germline, CDR1 KGHSH and CDR2 LQKENI. There are 15 residues in the CDR3. V lost 3 bases, J lost 0 bases, and 5 bases stayed unmatched. This specimen comes from a study of blood T cell repertoires in COVID-19. The sequence came from a man aged 35 to 55 who had recovered from COVID-19. This sequence joins TRBV18 and TRBJ2-7; 7 nucleotides align to TRBD1. The sequenced sample was PBMCs or T cells enriched from blood (not recorded which). The CDR3: CASSPSTGSSYEQYF. The CDR3 region has the DNA TGTGCCAGCTCACCCTCGACAGGGAGCTCCTACGAGCAGTACTTC.